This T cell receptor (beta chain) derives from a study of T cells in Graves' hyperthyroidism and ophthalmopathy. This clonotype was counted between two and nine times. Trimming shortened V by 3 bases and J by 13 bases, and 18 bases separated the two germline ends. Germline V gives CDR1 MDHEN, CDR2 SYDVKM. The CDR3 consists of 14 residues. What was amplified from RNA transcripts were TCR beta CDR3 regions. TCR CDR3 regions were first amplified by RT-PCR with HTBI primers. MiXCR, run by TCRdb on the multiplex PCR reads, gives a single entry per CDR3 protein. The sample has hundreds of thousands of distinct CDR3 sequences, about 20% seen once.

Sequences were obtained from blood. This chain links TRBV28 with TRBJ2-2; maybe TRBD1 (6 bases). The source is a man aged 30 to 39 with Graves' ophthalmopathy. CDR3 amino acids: CASSFARGQPRLFF. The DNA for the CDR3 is TGTGCCAGCAGTTTCGCCCGAGGACAGCCCAGGCTGTTTTTT.